Detailed here is one TCR beta chain. Here immunoSEQ multiplex PCR was the method, and the copy in TCRdb shows in-frame clones only, minus some. The data contain about 47,000 clones, about four fifths of them singletons. With V trimmed by 5 bases and J by 4 bases, 7 bases remained unmatched. The V gene's germline CDR1 is SGHRS and CDR2 YFSETQ. The CDR3 extends over 17 amino acids. This sample stems from a study of blood T cell repertoires in COVID-19. Study background: Researchers got acute and convalescent COVID-19 samples from the United States, Italy and Spain.

Input material: peripheral blood. The receptor comes from a woman aged 80 or older with COVID-19, enrolled during active disease. The J gene is TRBJ2-2, the V gene TRBV5-1; 14 bases are a match to TRBD2. The CDR3 DNA reads as TGCGCCAGCAGGGGACTAGCGGGAGACAAGGGCACCGGGGAGCTGTTTTTT. It yields the protein CASRGLAGDKGTGELFF. Full variable domain (rest looked up from reference TRBV5-1 and TRBJ2-2): KAGVTQTPRYLIKTRGQQVTLSCSPISGHRSVSWYQQTPGQGLQFLFEYFSETQRNKGNFPGRFSGRQFSNSRSEMNVSTLELGDSALYLCASRGLAGDKGTGELFFGEGSRLTVL.